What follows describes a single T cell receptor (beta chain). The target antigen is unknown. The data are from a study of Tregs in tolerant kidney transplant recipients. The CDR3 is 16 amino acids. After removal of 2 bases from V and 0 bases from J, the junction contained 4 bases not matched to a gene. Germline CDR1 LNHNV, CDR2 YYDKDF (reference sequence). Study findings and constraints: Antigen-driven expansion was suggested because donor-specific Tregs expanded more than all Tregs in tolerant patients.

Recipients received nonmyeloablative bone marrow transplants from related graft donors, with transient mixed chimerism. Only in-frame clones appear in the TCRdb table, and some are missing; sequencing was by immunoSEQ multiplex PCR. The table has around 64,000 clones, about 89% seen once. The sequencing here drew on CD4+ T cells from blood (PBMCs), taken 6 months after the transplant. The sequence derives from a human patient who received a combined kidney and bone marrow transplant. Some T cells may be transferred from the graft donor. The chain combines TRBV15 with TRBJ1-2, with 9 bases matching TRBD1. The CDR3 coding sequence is TGTGCCACCAGCAGATCGGGGACAGGGTCTAACTATGGCTACACCTTC. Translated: CATSRSGTGSNYGYTF.